This passage covers 2 T cell receptor beta chains from one sample sequenced in a study of tumor and adjacent non-tumor tissue in lung cancer. TCRbeta libraries were built with three rounds of nested PCR, modified from ARM-PCR. TCRdb called the multiplex PCR reads again in MiXCR, with one record for every CDR3 protein. The sample includes about 50,000 distinct CDR3 sequences, 74% of them seen just once. No cell sorting was done before RNA was extracted from the tissue. This non-tumor lung sample came from over 3 cm beyond the tumor edge. What was sequenced was distant non-tumor lung tissue. These receptors came from a woman aged 60 to 75 with non-small cell lung cancer.

To note about this clonotype: A single base separates this from a much larger clone, so it may be a read error. The V gene is TRBV7-9, the J gene TRBJ2-1, with 7 bases matching TRBD2. Per the germline V gene, CDR1 is SEHNR and CDR2 is FQNEAQ (reference sequence). The CDR3 length is 14 residues. The CDR3 DNA is TGTGCCAGCAGAGATGGACTAGAGGTAAATGAGCAGTTATTC. Residues: CASRDGLEVNEQLF.

Judged by abundance, this clonotype is medium-sized. This chain joins TRBV11-2 and TRBJ2-3; D is possibly TRBD1 (6 bases). CDR3 size: 16 residues. The germline CDR1 and CDR2 sequences are SGHAT and FQNNGV. Deletions cut 2 bases from V and 3 bases from J, with 15 bases between. The CDR3 loop is CASSLTGMVQTDTQYF. The CDR3 DNA follows: TGTGCCAGCAGCTTAACAGGGATGGTTCAGACAGATACGCAGTATTTT. The whole variable domain, remainder taken from reference TRBV11-2 and TRBJ2-3, is EAGVAQSPRYKIIEKRQSVAFWCNPISGHATLYWYQQILGQGPKLLIQFQNNGVVDDSQLPKDRFSAERLKGVDSTLKIQPAKLEDSAVYLCASSLTGMVQTDTQYFGPGTRLTVL.